This T cell receptor beta chain originates from a study of T cells after yellow fever vaccination. The CDR3 contains 16 residues. Germline V gene data show CDR1 as LGHNA and CDR2 as YNFKEQ. After removal of 1 base from V and 10 bases from J, the junction contained 13 bases not matched to a gene. Researchers made TCR cDNA using 5'RACE template switching, and this step added a universal primer site and UMIs. TCRdb recomputed calls from the 5' RACE reads with MiXCR, one row per CDR3 protein. The table includes under 250,000 distinct CDR3 sequences, 6.9% detected once. This sequence was found in a man in his thirties or forties who received the YFV17D yellow fever vaccine. Sample: CD4+ T cells sorted from PBMCs, taken 15 days after the yellow fever booster vaccination. The chain uses TRBV4-2 and TRBJ2-1; 7 positions agree with TRBD2. CDR3 nucleotide sequence: TGTGCCAGCAGCCAAGTGGGAGGGAGCGTTTCGGGAGAGCAGTTCTTC. Residues: CASSQVGGSVSGEQFF.